The entry that follows covers one TCR beta chain sequence. V gave up 1 base and J gave up 8 bases, with 13 bases separating them. Germline V gene data show CDR1 as SGDLS and CDR2 as YYNGEE. This CDR3 contains 14 residues. The entry originates in a study of blood T cell repertoires in COVID-19. Libraries were prepared by immunoSEQ multiplex PCR; TCRdb keeps only in-frame clonotypes and omits some of them. In the table there are 90,000 to 120,000 clones, roughly four fifths of which are singletons. The sample comprised peripheral blood. The rearrangement joins TRBV9 to TRBJ2-1, with a weak D call TRBD1 (6 bases). This sequence was found in a man in his 70s with active or convalescent COVID-19. CDR3: CASSVQVPGDEQFF. CDR3 bases: TGTGCCAGCAGCGTACAAGTACCAGGGGATGAGCAGTTCTTC.